This entry lists 8 T cell receptor beta chains sequenced from one sample in a study of cytomegalovirus exposure and HLA in healthy donors. 13 Jbeta primers and 60 Vbeta primers were used for the PCR. The repertoire was sequenced with immunoSEQ multiplex PCR; TCRdb's copy has only in-frame clones and lacks some. The repertoire table contains 40,000 to 55,000 clones. Sequenced: PBMCs. These receptors all stem from a male donor in good health and CMV-seropositive.

The chain links TRBV20-1 to TRBJ1-1, with 8 nucleotides matching TRBD1. Germline CDR1 reads DFQATT; CDR2 reads SNEGSKA (reference sequence). The length of the CDR3 is 10 residues. The chain's CDR3 is CRTGDTEAFF. CDR3 nucleotide sequence: TGCAGGACAGGGGACACTGAAGCTTTCTTT.

V usage is TRBV27 and J usage is TRBJ1-6; D gene uncertain. Between the trimmed V and J ends, which lost 5 bases and 5 bases, there was a span of 13 bases. This CDR3 is built from 15 residues. Germline V gene data show CDR1 as MNHEY and CDR2 as SMNVEV (reference sequence). In DNA form, the CDR3 reads TGTGCCAGCAGTCGGGTGACCAATAATAATTCACCCCTCCACTTT. It codes for CASSRVTNNNSPLHF.

On this clone: The CDR3 end shows no conserved phenylalanine or tryptophan, and so a read error is likely. The limits of the CDR3 on the DNA are not certain, so only TCRdb's listed CDR3 is given. The V and J genes are TRBV7-2 and TRBJ1-6; TRBD1 is taken as the D call from the table, unchecked against the DNA. Germline V gene data show CDR1 as SGHTA and CDR2 as FQGNSA. Both ends counted, the CDR3 spans 10 residues. The chain's CDR3 is CASSLVGPTD.

V gene TRBV27 combines with J gene TRBJ2-5; D might be TRBD1 (5 bases). The J call may not be correct, given that the DNA end is closer to TRBJ2-7. This CDR3 region has 14 residues. From germline, CDR1 is MNHEY and CDR2 SMNVEV (reference sequence). CDR3 in amino acids: CASSLSAGLYEQYF. DNA of the CDR3: TGTGCCAGCAGTTTATCTGCAGGGTTATACGAGCAGTACTTC.

To note about this clone: The junction departs from germline at one end; a sequencing error may be responsible. The chain carries TRBV6-1 and TRBJ1-2; a possible D gene is TRBD1 (5 bases). The CDR3 is 13 amino acids. From germline, CDR1 is MNHNS and CDR2 SASEGT. In DNA form, the CDR3 reads TGTGCCAGCAGCCTCAGCGACAGCTATAGCTACACCTTC. It codes for CASSLSDSYSYTF.

The chain is built from TRBV15 and TRBJ2-3; a weak D match, TRBD2 (6 bases). The ends were cut back, 5 bases at V and 2 bases at J, with 11 bases in the middle. The CDR3 length is 14 residues. CDR1 and CDR2 (germline): LNHNV, YYDKDF (reference sequence). CDR3 sequence (DNA): TGTGCCACCAGCCACGGGGGACCCACAGATACGCAGTATTTT. Translated: CATSHGGPTDTQYF.

V usage is TRBV7-9 and J usage is TRBJ2-7; 8 nucleotides align to TRBD2. The CDR3 spans 13 residues. Trimming took 10 bases from V and 1 from J; bases not matched to a gene: 6. Germline V gene data show CDR1 as SEHNR and CDR2 as FQNEAQ (reference sequence). CDR3 sequence (DNA): TGTGCCAACTCCCGGGAGGGTTCCTACGAGCAGTACTTC. Amino acids: CANSREGSYEQYF.

This rearrangement joins TRBV5-8 to TRBJ1-3; TRBD1 might be the D (5 bases). The V gene's germline CDR1 is SGHTS and CDR2 YDEGEE. Trimming stripped 3 bases from V and 2 bases from J, with 15 bases between. The CDR3 extends over 16 amino acids. The CDR3 spells CASSYRGGSAGNTIYF. The CDR3 bases are TGTGCCAGCAGCTACCGGGGGGGATCGGCTGGAAACACCATATATTTT.